The rows below give T cell receptor beta chains drawn from one sample of a study of T cell responses to AZD1222 COVID-19 vaccine. Measured with immunoSEQ multiplex PCR; TCRdb has only the in-frame clones, and not every one. Of 140,000 to 150,000 clones listed, 80% to 90% are singletons. Specimen: peripheral blood, collected on day 0 of AZD1222 vaccination. These receptors were taken from an adult in good health. Both conserved end residues are part of each CDR3. The order of the fields is clone size, V gene, J gene, D gene, CDR3 DNA, CDR3 protein. A D gene is named only where the DNA matches it firmly. Expanded clones get a size class; other rows say once, few or many, or leave the size out.

clone_size: .
v_call: TRBV6-1
j_call: TRBJ2-1
d_call: .
cdr3_nt: TGTGCCAGCAGTGAAGCGGTTGCTAGCGAAACCTACAATGAGCAGTTCTTC
cdr3_aa: CASSEAVASETYNEQFF

clone_size: .
v_call: TRBV4-1
j_call: TRBJ2-7
d_call: TRBD1
cdr3_nt: TGCGCCAGCAGCCCCGCCCCGGGACAGTTAACCTACGAGCAGTACTTC
cdr3_aa: CASSPAPGQLTYEQYF

clone_size: .
v_call: TRBV11-2
j_call: TRBJ1-4
d_call: .
cdr3_nt: TGTGCCAGCAGCCCCTGGGACGGGGATGAAAAACTGTTTTTT
cdr3_aa: CASSPWDGDEKLFF

clone_size: .
v_call: TRBV5-6
j_call: TRBJ2-4
d_call: TRBD2
cdr3_nt: TGTGCCAGCAGCTACGATACCCTAGGGACTAGCGGGGTAAAAAGCATTCAGTACTTC
cdr3_aa: CASSYDTLGTSGVKSIQYF

clone_size: .
v_call: TRBV28
j_call: TRBJ1-4
d_call: TRBD1
cdr3_nt: TGTGCCAGCGAGGGGGCATATGAAAAACTGTTTTTT
cdr3_aa: CASEGAYEKLFF

clone_size: .
v_call: TRBV3-1/TRBV3-2
j_call: TRBJ1-5
d_call: .
cdr3_nt: TGTGCCAGCAGCCAGGCAGGGACACTGAATCAGCCCCAGCATTTT
cdr3_aa: CASSQAGTLNQPQHF

clone_size: .
v_call: TRBV5-1
j_call: TRBJ1-2
d_call: TRBD1
cdr3_nt: TGCGCCAGCAGCTTGCAGGGGGCTGATGGCTACACCTTC
cdr3_aa: CASSLQGADGYTF

clone_size: .
v_call: TRBV10-2
j_call: TRBJ2-1
d_call: .
cdr3_nt: TGCGCCAGCAGGTTCGGACACCTTTTCTATGAGCAGTTCTTC
cdr3_aa: CASRFGHLFYEQFF

clone_size: few
v_call: TRBV30
j_call: TRBJ1-5
d_call: TRBD1
cdr3_nt: TGTGCCTGGAGTTCAACGACAGGGAATCAGCCCCAGCATTTT
cdr3_aa: CAWSSTTGNQPQHF

clone_size: .
v_call: TRBV10-1
j_call: TRBJ2-1
d_call: TRBD2
cdr3_nt: TGCGCCACCTCCCGAGCGGGGGAACCTGGGCAGTTCTTC
cdr3_aa: CATSRAGEPGQFF

clone_size: .
v_call: TRBV19
j_call: TRBJ1-1
d_call: .
cdr3_nt: TGTGCCAGTAGTAAGAGTGTCGGGGGCCCAGGGGAGGCTGAAGCTTTCTTT
cdr3_aa: CASSKSVGGPGEAEAFF

clone_size: .
v_call: TRBV19
j_call: TRBJ1-1
d_call: .
cdr3_nt: TGTGCCAGTAGTACATCCGCAGGGGCCACTGAAGCTTTCTTT
cdr3_aa: CASSTSAGATEAFF

clone_size: .
v_call: TRBV25-1
j_call: TRBJ2-6
d_call: .
cdr3_nt: TGTGCCAGCAGTGACCTTAGGGCCGGGGCCAACGTCCTGACTTTC
cdr3_aa: CASSDLRAGANVLTF

clone_size: .
v_call: TRBV11-2
j_call: TRBJ2-7
d_call: .
cdr3_nt: TGTGCCAGCAGCTCGGCTGGGTACGAGCAGTACTTC
cdr3_aa: CASSSAGYEQYF

clone_size: .
v_call: TRBV9
j_call: TRBJ2-1
d_call: .
cdr3_nt: TGTGCCAGCAGTCCGGGGGTCAACGAGCAGTTCTTC
cdr3_aa: CASSPGVNEQFF

clone_size: .
v_call: TRBV6-6
j_call: TRBJ2-7
d_call: .
cdr3_nt: TGTGCCAGCAGTTACGACCCAGTGGGGGAGCAGTACTTC
cdr3_aa: CASSYDPVGEQYF

clone_size: once
v_call: TRBV28
j_call: TRBJ2-7
d_call: .
cdr3_nt: TGTGCCAGCAGTTTATCCGAGACTTCACCCGAGCAGTACTTC
cdr3_aa: CASSLSETSPEQYF

clone_size: .
v_call: TRBV28
j_call: TRBJ1-2
d_call: .
cdr3_nt: TGTGCCAGCAGTAGGGGTTATGGCTACACCTTC
cdr3_aa: CASSRGYGYTF

clone_size: few
v_call: TRBV11-2
j_call: TRBJ2-3
d_call: TRBD2
cdr3_nt: TGTGCCAGCAGCGGACGGACTAGCCCCATCCCCACAGATACGCAGTATTTT
cdr3_aa: CASSGRTSPIPTDTQYF

clone_size: once
v_call: TRBV6-5
j_call: TRBJ1-1
d_call: .
cdr3_nt: TGTGCCAGCAGCGATAGGCGGACGAACACTGAAGCTTTCTTT
cdr3_aa: CASSDRRTNTEAFF

clone_size: .
v_call: TRBV12-5
j_call: TRBJ1-1
d_call: .
cdr3_nt: TGTGCTAGTGCCTTCGGAGGGGCTGGCACTGAAGCTTTCTTT
cdr3_aa: CASAFGGAGTEAFF

clone_size: .
v_call: TRBV4-2
j_call: TRBJ2-7
d_call: .
cdr3_nt: TGTGCCAGCAGCCTAACAGGAGCGCCGGGGCAGTACTTC
cdr3_aa: CASSLTGAPGQYF

clone_size: .
v_call: TRBV7-8
j_call: TRBJ1-2
d_call: .
cdr3_nt: TGTGCCAGCAGCCCCGGAGACTATGGCTACACCTTC
cdr3_aa: CASSPGDYGYTF

clone_size: .
v_call: TRBV12-3/TRBV12-4
j_call: TRBJ2-2
d_call: .
cdr3_nt: TGTGCCAGCGGTCTCGGGGGCACCGGGGAGCTGTTTTTT
cdr3_aa: CASGLGGTGELFF

clone_size: .
v_call: TRBV11-2
j_call: TRBJ1-2
d_call: .
cdr3_nt: TGTGCCAGCAGCTTAGTCCCCGATGGCTACACCTTC
cdr3_aa: CASSLVPDGYTF

clone_size: .
v_call: TRBV10-1
j_call: TRBJ2-5
d_call: .
cdr3_nt: TGCGCCAGCAGTGAGTCGGCGTCCCAAGAGACCCAGTACTTC
cdr3_aa: CASSESASQETQYF

clone_size: once
v_call: TRBV9
j_call: TRBJ2-1
d_call: .
cdr3_nt: TGTGCCAGCAGCCTGGCGGATGAGCAGTTCTTC
cdr3_aa: CASSLADEQFF

clone_size: .
v_call: TRBV9
j_call: TRBJ2-7
d_call: .
cdr3_nt: TGTGCCAGCAGCCCGCTTCTCGGGTCAACCTACGAGCAGTACTTC
cdr3_aa: CASSPLLGSTYEQYF

clone_size: .
v_call: TRBV7-9
j_call: TRBJ1-4
d_call: .
cdr3_nt: TGTGCCAGCAGCTTAGCCGGGATTGGTGCAACTAATGAAAAACTGTTTTTT
cdr3_aa: CASSLAGIGATNEKLFF

clone_size: once
v_call: TRBV21-1
j_call: TRBJ2-7
d_call: .
cdr3_nt: TGTGCCAGCAGCAAAGTAGACCGGGACCTGCCTCCCTACGAGCAGTACTTC
cdr3_aa: CASSKVDRDLPPYEQYF

clone_size: .
v_call: TRBV27
j_call: TRBJ2-2
d_call: .
cdr3_nt: TGTGCCAGCAGTCACCTTTGGACCGAAGGGTCCGGGGAGCTGTTTTTT
cdr3_aa: CASSHLWTEGSGELFF

clone_size: .
v_call: TRBV6-5
j_call: TRBJ2-7
d_call: TRBD1
cdr3_nt: TGTGCCAGCAGTCTCTGGACAGGGGGAAACGAGCAGTACTTC
cdr3_aa: CASSLWTGGNEQYF

clone_size: .
v_call: TRBV13
j_call: TRBJ1-4
d_call: TRBD1
cdr3_nt: TGTGCCAGCAGCTCAACCGGACCCGGGACAGGCGAAAAACTGTTTTTT
cdr3_aa: CASSSTGPGTGEKLFF

clone_size: .
v_call: TRBV24-1
j_call: TRBJ2-5
d_call: TRBD2
cdr3_nt: TGTGCCACCAGTGATCCTAGCGGGGGGGGGACCCAGTACTTC
cdr3_aa: CATSDPSGGGTQYF

clone_size: .
v_call: TRBV19
j_call: TRBJ2-7
d_call: .
cdr3_nt: TGTGCCAGTAGTGGAAGGGAGACCTACGAGCAGTACTTC
cdr3_aa: CASSGRETYEQYF

clone_size: .
v_call: TRBV6-2/TRBV6-3
j_call: TRBJ2-4
d_call: TRBD2
cdr3_nt: TGTGCCAGCAGTTACGCCGTGTTTGCGGGGGGGAATCTAGCCAAAAACATTCAGTACTTC
cdr3_aa: CASSYAVFAGGNLAKNIQYF

clone_size: .
v_call: TRBV25-1
j_call: TRBJ1-2
d_call: .
cdr3_nt: TGTGCCAGCAGTGGAGCGGCAGGCCAAAACACCTTC
cdr3_aa: CASSGAAGQNTF

clone_size: .
v_call: TRBV6-6
j_call: TRBJ1-3
d_call: TRBD1
cdr3_nt: TGTGCCAGCGACCACAGGGGGGGCTCTGGAAACACCATATATTTT
cdr3_aa: CASDHRGGSGNTIYF

clone_size: .
v_call: TRBV19
j_call: TRBJ2-1
d_call: TRBD2
cdr3_nt: TGTGCCAGTAGTATGTTTATTGAGACTAGCGGATTACCCTCCTACAATGAGCAGTTCTTC
cdr3_aa: CASSMFIETSGLPSYNEQFF